The 17 T cell receptor beta chains below come from one sample, sequenced in a study of blood T cells in healthy people across ages. The authors ran a second PCR of about 7 to 12 cycles using a sample-barcoded 5' primer and a J-beta primer mix. TCRdb re-called the 5' RACE reads through MiXCR, storing one row per CDR3 protein. The sample lists 600,000 to 800,000 distinct CDR3 sequences; roughly 20% were seen once. Specimen: blood. The receptors were gathered from a man in his 70s in good health.

This chain uses TRBV3-1 with TRBJ2-7, with a possible D match to TRBD2 (6 bases). The CDR3 contains 15 residues. Germline V gene sequence: CDR1 LGHDT, CDR2 YNNKEL (reference sequence). V lost 4 bases, J lost 2 bases, and 15 bases lay in between. The CDR3 bases are TGTGCCAGCAGCCCCCGACTAGGTCGCGCCTACGAGCAGTACTTC. It is translated as CASSPRLGRAYEQYF.

The chain combines TRBV28 with TRBJ2-5; D may be TRBD1 (6 bases). The J call is doubtful: the DNA matches TRBJ2-7 better. Looked up from germline, CDR1 is MDHEN and CDR2 is SYDVKM. The CDR3 covers 14 residues. DNA of the CDR3: TGTGCCAGCAGCCGCCCCGGGACAACGAACGAGCAGTACTTC. It is translated as CASSRPGTTNEQYF.

The chain employs TRBV5-1 and TRBJ2-1, with 10 bases identical to TRBD2. The V gene's germline CDR1 is SGHRS and CDR2 YFSETQ. CDR3 size: 15 residues. V lost 3 bases, J lost 10 bases, and 10 bases stayed unmatched. The chain's CDR3 is CASSWGLASFEEQFF. The CDR3 DNA follows: TGCGCCAGCAGCTGGGGACTAGCGAGTTTTGAGGAGCAGTTCTTC.

The chain links TRBV21-1 to TRBJ2-5; TRBD2, the table's D call, was not compared with the DNA. TRBV21-1 is reported as a pseudogene. This CDR3 is built from 16 residues. The CDR3 reads CASSKCEGDYLETQYF. The CDR3 nucleotides are TGTGCCAGCAGCAAATGCGAGGGAGACTACCTTGAGACCCAGTACTTC.

The V call is TRBV20-1, the J call TRBJ2-3; no firm D call. CDR1 and CDR2 (germline): DFQATT, SNEGSKA (reference sequence). The CDR3 contains 11 residues. The V gene lost 4 bases and the J gene lost 6 bases, with 8 bases spanning the gap. The CDR3 reads CSATSSDTQYF. In nucleotides, the CDR3 is TGCAGTGCTACTTCGAGTGATACGCAGTATTTT.

Only a few counts were recorded for this clonotype. J is TRBJ1-1 and V is TRBV7-9; TRBD1 might be the D (5 bases). This CDR3 is 13 amino acids long. The germline V and J ends were trimmed by 3 bases and 6 bases, with 11 bases remaining between them. The germline gives CDR1 SEHNR, CDR2 FQNEAQ (reference sequence). The CDR3 loop reads CASSFIGDAEAFF. DNA for the CDR3: TGTGCCAGCAGCTTTATTGGGGACGCTGAAGCTTTCTTT.

This clonotype was recorded a few times. The chain combines TRBV7-9 with TRBJ1-4, with TRBD1 matching over 12 bases. V shed 5 bases and J 8 bases; nucleotides not matched to a gene: 6. The CDR3 has 15 amino acids. Germline V gene lookup returns CDR1 SEHNR and CDR2 FQNEAQ (reference sequence). The DNA for the CDR3 is TGTGCCAGCAGCGGGACAGGGGGCGAGTCGGAAAAACTGTTTTTT. It specifies CASSGTGGESEKLFF.

This sequence joins TRBV29-1 and TRBJ1-2; TRBD1 matches at 7 bases. This CDR3 is 13 amino acids long. The germline CDR1 and CDR2 sequences are SQVTM and ANQGSEA. V shed 6 bases and J 4 bases; nucleotides not matched to a gene: 8. The CDR3 DNA sequence: TGCAGCGTAAAAACAGGGGAATTCTATGGCTACACCTTC. Encoded protein: CSVKTGEFYGYTF.

This clonotype appeared a single time. This CDR3 is CASSLAFYGEYNEKLFF. The CDR3 DNA reads TGCGCCAGCAGCTTGGCCTTCTACGGGGAGTATAATGAAAAACTGTTTTTT. V usage is TRBV5-1 and J usage is TRBJ1-4; D not resolved. V gave up 0 bases and J gave up 4 bases, with 16 bases separating them. The CDR3 sequence is 17 residues long. Germline CDR1 reads SGHRS; CDR2 reads YFSETQ.

The gene calls are TRBV7-2 and TRBJ1-4, with D unresolved. The germline gives CDR1 SGHTA, CDR2 FQGNSA. The CDR3 extends over 15 amino acids. The ends were cut back, 5 bases at V and 4 bases at J, with 14 bases in the middle. CDR3 in DNA: TGTGCCAGCAGCGTGGCGGGCAGCAATAATGAAAAACTGTTTTTT. Its protein product is CASSVAGSNNEKLFF.

The chain uses TRBV5-1 and TRBJ2-2, with a weak D call TRBD2 (5 bases). This CDR3 region has 14 residues. Germline V gene lookup returns CDR1 SGHRS and CDR2 YFSETQ. The V end was cut by 2 bases, the J end by 2 bases, with 7 bases between. This CDR3 is CASSFPSNTGELFF. The CDR3 region has the DNA TGCGCCAGCAGCTTTCCTAGCAACACCGGGGAGCTGTTTTTT. Drawing the rest from reference TRBV5-1 and TRBJ2-2, the complete variable domain is KAGVTQTPRYLIKTRGQQVTLSCSPISGHRSVSWYQQTPGQGLQFLFEYFSETQRNKGNFPGRFSGRQFSNSRSEMNVSTLELGDSALYLCASSFPSNTGELFFGEGSRLTVL.

The rearrangement joins TRBV5-1 to TRBJ2-1; TRBD1 matches 7 bases. The better agreement between TRBJ2-5 and the DNA end casts doubt on the J call. The CDR3 sequence is 16 residues long. Germline CDR1 and CDR2: SGHRS and YFSETQ. CDR3 sequence reads: CASSPGTVVLKETQYF. The CDR3, as DNA: TGCGCCAGCAGTCCCGGGACAGTGGTACTAAAAGAGACCCAGTACTTC.

This clonotype was detected a few times. The V gene is TRBV7-3, the J gene TRBJ2-2; TRBD1 or TRBD2 may be the D gene (5 bases each). The CDR3 consists of 14 residues. Germline V gives CDR1 SGHTA, CDR2 FQGTGA. V lost 4 bases and J 8 bases, leaving 14 bases between the germline ends. CDR3 sequence reads: CASSSTPGPGELFF. CDR3 coding DNA: TGTGCCAGCAGCTCTACGCCGGGACCAGGGGAGCTGTTTTTT. The full variable domain, with the rest looked up from reference TRBV7-3 and TRBJ2-2, is GAGVSQTPSNKVTEKGKYVELRCDPISGHTALYWYRQSLGQGPEFLIYFQGTGAADDSGLPNDRFFAVRPEGSVSTLKIQRTERGDSAVYLCASSSTPGPGELFFGEGSRLTVL.

This clonotype appeared once. The rearrangement joins TRBV28 to TRBJ2-3; perhaps TRBD1 as D (5 bases). This CDR3 is built from 15 residues. With 2 bases removed from V and 3 bases from J, the gap between germline ends came to 12 bases. Per the germline V gene, CDR1 is MDHEN and CDR2 is SYDVKM. CDR3 loop: CASSLNSGMTDTQYF. CDR3 coding DNA: TGTGCCAGCAGTTTAAACTCAGGGATGACAGATACGCAGTATTTT.

The V call is TRBV5-1, the J call TRBJ1-1, with 10 bases fitting TRBD1. CDR3 length: 18 residues. Germline CDR1 reads SGHRS; CDR2 reads YFSETQ. Unmatched junction bases numbered 9, after V lost 0 bases and J lost 1 base. The CDR3 here is CASSLARQGAGPNTEAFF. The CDR3 bases are TGCGCCAGCAGCTTGGCCAGACAGGGGGCAGGTCCGAACACTGAAGCTTTCTTT.

This clonotype showed up just a few times. This rearrangement joins TRBV28 to TRBJ1-5; possible D gene TRBD1, 6 bases. V dropped 6 bases and J dropped 0 bases, with 15 bases sitting between them. Per the germline V gene, CDR1 is MDHEN and CDR2 is SYDVKM. The CDR3 consists of 16 residues. CDR3 amino acids: CASSFGQFYSNQPQHF. CDR3 coding DNA: TGTGCCAGCAGCTTCGGACAGTTCTATAGCAATCAGCCCCAGCATTTT.

V gene TRBV24-1 combines with J gene TRBJ2-5, with 9 bases fitting TRBD1. The tail of the sequence fits TRBJ2-1 better, so the J call may be wrong. CDR1 KGHDR and CDR2 SFDVKD come from the germline V gene. The CDR3 has 16 residues. The DNA for the CDR3 is TGTGCCACCAGTGACACCGGGACAGGGATTTACAATGAGCAGTTCTTC. The encoded protein is CATSDTGTGIYNEQFF.